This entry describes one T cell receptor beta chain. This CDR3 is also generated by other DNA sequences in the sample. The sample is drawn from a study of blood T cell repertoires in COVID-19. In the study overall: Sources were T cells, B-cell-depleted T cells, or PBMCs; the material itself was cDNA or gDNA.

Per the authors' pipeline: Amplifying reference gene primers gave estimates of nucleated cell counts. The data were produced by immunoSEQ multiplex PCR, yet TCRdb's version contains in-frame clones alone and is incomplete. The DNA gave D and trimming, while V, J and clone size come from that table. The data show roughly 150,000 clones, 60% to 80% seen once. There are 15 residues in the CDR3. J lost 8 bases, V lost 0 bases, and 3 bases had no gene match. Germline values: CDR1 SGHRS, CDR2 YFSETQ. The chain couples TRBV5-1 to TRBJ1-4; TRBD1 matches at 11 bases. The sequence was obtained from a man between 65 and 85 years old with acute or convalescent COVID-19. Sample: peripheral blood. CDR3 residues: CASSLAGTGGEKLFF. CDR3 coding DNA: TGCGCCAGCAGCTTGGCAGGGACAGGGGGGGAAAAACTGTTTTTT.